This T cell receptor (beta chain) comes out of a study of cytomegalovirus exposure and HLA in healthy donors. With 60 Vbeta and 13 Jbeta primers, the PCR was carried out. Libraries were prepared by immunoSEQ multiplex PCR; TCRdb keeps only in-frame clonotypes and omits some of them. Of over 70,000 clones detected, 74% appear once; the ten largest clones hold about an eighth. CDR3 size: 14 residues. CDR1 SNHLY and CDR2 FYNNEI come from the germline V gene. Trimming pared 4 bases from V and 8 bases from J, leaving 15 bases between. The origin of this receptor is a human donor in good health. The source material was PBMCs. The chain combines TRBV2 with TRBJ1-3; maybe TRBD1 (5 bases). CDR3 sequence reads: CASSGGGQGDTIYF. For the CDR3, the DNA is TGTGCCAGCAGTGGAGGAGGGCAGGGAGACACCATATATTTT.